The rows below give T cell receptor beta chains drawn from one sample of a study of Graves' ophthalmopathy and Graves' hyperthyroidism. Via MiXCR, TCRdb re-called the multiplex PCR reads, giving one row per CDR3 protein. The sample carries 660,000 or so distinct CDR3 sequences, roughly 41% recorded once. The sequenced material came from peripheral blood. The receptors here all came from an adult man with Graves' ophthalmopathy. CDR3s include the opening cysteine and the closing phenylalanine or tryptophan. A D gene is named only where the DNA matches it firmly. The size of a clone is reported for some rows only, either as once, few or many, or as a class for expanded clones.

TRBV7-2	TRBJ2-2	NA	NA	CASSLVLVWGENTGELFF	TGTGCCAGCAGCTTAGTTTTGGTTTGGGGCGAGAACACCGGGGAGCTGTTTTTT
TRBV7-9	TRBJ1-1	many	NA	CASSPPVNTEAFF	TGTGCCAGCAGCCCCCCTGTTAACACTGAAGCTTTCTTT
TRBV10-3	TRBJ1-5	NA	NA	CAISGGGGLNQPQHF	TGTGCCATCAGTGGCGGAGGAGGGCTTAATCAGCCCCAGCATTTT
TRBV6-6	TRBJ1-5	NA	NA	CASSYSGGDSNQPQHF	TGTGCCAGCAGTTACTCGGGTGGGGACAGCAATCAGCCCCAGCATTTT
TRBV10-3	TRBJ1-5	NA	TRBD1	CASSAFDRVVADQPQHF	TGTGCCAGCAGTGCTTTTGACAGGGTAGTGGCGGATCAGCCCCAGCATTTT
TRBV11-1	TRBJ1-2	NA	TRBD1	CASRSRDRVSDGYTF	TGTGCCAGCAGGTCTCGGGACAGGGTATCGGATGGCTACACCTTC
TRBV5-5	TRBJ2-5	many	NA	CASREGRMVVETQYF	TGTGCCAGCAGGGAGGGACGTATGGTGGTGGAGACCCAGTACTTC
TRBV13	TRBJ2-7	many	TRBD2	CASSLGATSGLYEQYF	TGTGCCAGCAGCTTAGGAGCGACTAGCGGCCTCTACGAGCAGTACTTC
TRBV24-1	TRBJ2-1	NA	NA	CATSDPTNYNEQFF	TGTGCCACCAGTGACCCGACGAATTACAATGAGCAGTTCTTC
TRBV5-1	TRBJ1-6	many	TRBD1	CASSWDGQGISPLHF	TGCGCCAGCAGTTGGGATGGACAGGGGATTTCACCCCTCCACTTT
TRBV9	TRBJ1-4	NA	NA	CASSPSSFNEKLFF	TGTGCCAGCAGCCCTTCCTCCTTTAATGAAAAACTGTTTTTT
TRBV10-3	TRBJ1-5	many	NA	CAISEDRIRPQHF	TGTGCCATCAGTGAAGACAGGATCCGACCCCAGCATTTT
TRBV19	TRBJ2-7	many	NA	CASSLPGVAYEQYF	TGTGCCAGTAGTCTTCCGGGGGTAGCCTACGAGCAGTACTTC
TRBV11-1	TRBJ1-1	NA	NA	CASSSPTRDTMNTEAFF	TGTGCCAGCAGCTCACCAACCCGGGACACCATGAACACTGAAGCTTTCTTT
TRBV25-1	TRBJ1-1	NA	NA	CASSEGGGTEAFF	TGTGCCAGCAGTGAAGGGGGAGGCACTGAAGCTTTCTTT
TRBV19	TRBJ2-5	once	NA	CASSMVATEMQPQYF	TGTGCCAGTAGTATGGTGGCGACGGAGATGCAGCCCCAGTACTTC
TRBV19	TRBJ2-2	NA	TRBD1	CASSIGGQGWTGELFF	TGTGCCAGTAGTATAGGGGGACAGGGATGGACCGGGGAGCTGTTTTTT
TRBV9	TRBJ2-7	few	TRBD2	CASSRGTTGEQYF	TGTGCCAGCAGCCGGGGGACTACGGGGGAGCAGTACTTC
TRBV6-6	TRBJ1-5	few	NA	CASSYQVQQPQHF	TGTGCCAGCAGTTACCAGGTACAGCAGCCCCAGCATTTT
TRBV29-1	TRBJ2-3	NA	TRBD1	CSVERGQGAVVDTQYF	TGCAGCGTTGAGAGAGGACAGGGGGCTGTGGTAGATACGCAGTATTTT
TRBV11-3	TRBJ1-2	many	TRBD1	CASSLAPHAGQTYGYTF	TGTGCCAGCAGCTTAGCCCCGCACGCGGGACAGACCTATGGCTACACCTTC
TRBV10-3	TRBJ1-1	few	NA	CASRWTAGGEAFF	TGTGCCAGCAGATGGACAGCCGGCGGTGAAGCTTTCTTT
TRBV4-1	TRBJ2-7	NA	TRBD2	CASSQDRAGETYEQYF	TGCGCCAGCAGCCAAGATCGGGCGGGGGAAACCTACGAGCAGTACTTC
TRBV12-5	TRBJ1-6	few	NA	CASGLVGGGRNSPLHF	TGTGCTAGTGGTTTGGTAGGGGGGGGGCGAAATTCACCCCTCCACTTT
TRBV27	TRBJ1-1	NA	TRBD1	CASSSDRSYGTEAFF	TGTGCCAGCAGTTCGGACAGGTCATACGGCACTGAAGCTTTCTTT
TRBV7-9	TRBJ1-2	many	NA	CASSPVQGGYTF	TGTGCCAGCAGCCCCGTACAGGGTGGCTACACCTTC
TRBV12-3/TRBV12-4	TRBJ2-7	NA	NA	CASRETGGEQYF	TGTGCCAGCAGAGAAACAGGTGGCGAGCAGTACTTC
TRBV18	TRBJ2-7	NA	TRBD1	CASSPADRGREQYF	TGTGCCAGCTCACCGGCGGACAGGGGGCGTGAGCAGTACTTC
TRBV4-3	TRBJ1-4	NA	NA	CASSQVSGTNEKLFF	TGCGCCAGCAGCCAAGTGTCTGGGACTAATGAAAAACTGTTTTTT
TRBV25-1	TRBJ1-1	NA	NA	CASREGRRNTEAFF	TGTGCCAGCAGGGAAGGGAGGAGGAACACTGAAGCTTTCTTT
TRBV9	TRBJ1-4	many	NA	CASSVPPGF	TGTGCCAGCAGCGTCCCTCCCGGATTT
TRBV7-3	TRBJ2-5	NA	TRBD2	CASSPGTSGSSETQYF	TGTGCCAGCAGCCCCGGGACTAGCGGGTCGAGCGAGACCCAGTACTTC
TRBV7-6	TRBJ1-6	many	NA	CASSLARQGNSPLHF	TGTGCCAGCAGCTTAGCGAGGCAGGGGAATTCACCCCTCCACTTT
TRBV6-5	TRBJ2-7	few	NA	CASRPGPYYEQYF	TGTGCCAGCAGACCGGGACCCTACTACGAGCAGTACTTC
TRBV2	TRBJ1-1	few	NA	CASSQAGSTEAFF	TGTGCCAGCAGCCAGGCGGGGAGCACTGAAGCTTTCTTT
TRBV29-1	TRBJ1-5	NA	NA	CSRRRNSNQPQHF	TGCAGTCGTAGACGGAATAGCAATCAGCCCCAGCATTTT
TRBV2	TRBJ2-5	NA	NA	CASSAQGMGFQETQYF	TGTGCCAGCAGTGCCCAAGGGATGGGCTTTCAAGAGACCCAGTACTTC
TRBV24-1	TRBJ2-7	many	NA	CATSDPLGQGHEQYF	TGTGCCACCAGTGATCCATTGGGGCAAGGACACGAGCAGTACTTC
TRBV19	TRBJ2-7	many	TRBD1	CASSRQGRSYEQYF	TGTGCCAGTAGTAGACAGGGACGTTCCTACGAGCAGTACTTC
TRBV12-3/TRBV12-4	TRBJ1-1	NA	NA	CASSLTEDWNTEAFF	TGTGCCAGCAGTTTAACTGAGGACTGGAACACTGAAGCTTTCTTT
TRBV2	TRBJ2-5	few	TRBD2	CASSHTSGRQETQYF	TGTGCCAGCAGTCACACTAGCGGGAGGCAAGAGACCCAGTACTTC